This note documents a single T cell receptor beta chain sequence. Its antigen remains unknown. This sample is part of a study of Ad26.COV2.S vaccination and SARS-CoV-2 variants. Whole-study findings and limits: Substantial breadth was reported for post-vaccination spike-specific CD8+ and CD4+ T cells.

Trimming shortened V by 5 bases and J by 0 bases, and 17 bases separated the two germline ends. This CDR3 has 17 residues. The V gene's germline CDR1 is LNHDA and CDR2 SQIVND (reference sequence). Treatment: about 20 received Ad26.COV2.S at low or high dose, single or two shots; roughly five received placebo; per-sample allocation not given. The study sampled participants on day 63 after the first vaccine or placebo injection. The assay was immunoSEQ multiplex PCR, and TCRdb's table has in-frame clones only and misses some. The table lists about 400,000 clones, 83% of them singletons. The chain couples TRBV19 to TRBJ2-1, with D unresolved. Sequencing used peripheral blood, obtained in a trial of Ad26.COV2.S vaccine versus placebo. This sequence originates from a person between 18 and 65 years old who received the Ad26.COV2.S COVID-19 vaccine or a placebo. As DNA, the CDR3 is TGTGCCAGTAGTTCACTTGTACTCCAGAACTCCTACAATGAGCAGTTCTTC. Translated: CASSSLVLQNSYNEQFF.